This T cell receptor (beta chain) was recovered during a study of blood T cell repertoires in COVID-19. Study details: Whether acute or convalescent, the COVID-19 samples came from the United States, Italy and Spain.

The CDR3 is made up of 16 amino acids. Germline lookup yields CDR1 SGHNT and CDR2 YENEEA. Trimming took 6 bases from V and 7 from J, leaving 23 bases between them. Repertoires were generated with immunoSEQ multiplex PCR, while TCRdb's copy carries only in-frame clones and drops some. The data show around 260,000 clones, with around four fifths seen just once and 4.2% held by the top ten. The origin of this receptor is a man between 60 and 70 years old with acute or convalescent COVID-19. The rearrangement joins TRBV11-3 to TRBJ2-3; D might be TRBD1 (8 bases). Sequenced: peripheral blood. Here the CDR3 DNA reads TGTGCCAGCAGTAGGGGGGAGGGGACAGGAACTAATACGCAGTATTTT. Translating it yields CASSRGEGTGTNTQYF.